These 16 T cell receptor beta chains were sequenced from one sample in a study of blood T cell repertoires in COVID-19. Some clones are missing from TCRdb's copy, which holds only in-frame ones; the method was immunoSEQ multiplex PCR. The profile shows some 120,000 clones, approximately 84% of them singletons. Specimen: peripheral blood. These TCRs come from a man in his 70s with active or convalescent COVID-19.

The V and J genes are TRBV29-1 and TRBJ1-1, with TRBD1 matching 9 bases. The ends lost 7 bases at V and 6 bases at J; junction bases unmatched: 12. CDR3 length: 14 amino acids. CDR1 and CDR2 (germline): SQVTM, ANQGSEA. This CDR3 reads CSATSQGAFAEAFF. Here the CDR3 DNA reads TGCAGCGCAACTTCACAGGGGGCGTTCGCTGAAGCTTTCTTT.

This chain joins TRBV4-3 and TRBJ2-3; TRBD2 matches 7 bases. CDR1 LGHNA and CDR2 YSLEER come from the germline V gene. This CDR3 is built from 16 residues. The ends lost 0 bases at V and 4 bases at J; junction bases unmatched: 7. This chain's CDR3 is CASSQETSQVSDTQYF. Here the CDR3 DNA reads TGCGCCAGCAGCCAAGAGACTAGCCAGGTGTCAGATACGCAGTATTTT.

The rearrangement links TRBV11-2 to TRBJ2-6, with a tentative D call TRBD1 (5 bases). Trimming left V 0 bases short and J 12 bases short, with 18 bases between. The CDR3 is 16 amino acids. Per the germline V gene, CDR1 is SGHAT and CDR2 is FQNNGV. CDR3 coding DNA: TGTGCCAGCAGCTTAGATCCCACTCCAGGGCTTAGCGTCCTGACTTTC. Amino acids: CASSLDPTPGLSVLTF.

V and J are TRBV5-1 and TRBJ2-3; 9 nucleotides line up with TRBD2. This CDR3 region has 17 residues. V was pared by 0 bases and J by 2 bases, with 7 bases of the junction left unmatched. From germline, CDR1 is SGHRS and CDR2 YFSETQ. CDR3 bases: TGCGCCAGCAGCTTGGCGGGGCTAGCGGGATACACAGATACGCAGTATTTT. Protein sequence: CASSLAGLAGYTDTQYF.

This chain's CDR3 is CASSFSSYYGYTF. DNA of the CDR3: TGTGCCAGCAGCTTTTCCTCCTACTATGGCTACACCTTC. The chain couples TRBV7-2 to TRBJ1-2; D uncertain. Trimming pared 3 bases from V and 3 bases from J, leaving 8 bases between. Germline lookup yields CDR1 SGHTA and CDR2 FQGNSA. The CDR3 loop spans 13 amino acids.

The CDR3 DNA is TGTGCCAGCAGCTTATTTTTTGGCAGGGGGCCTGACACTGAAGCTTTCTTT. Translated, it gives CASSLFFGRGPDTEAFF. V usage is TRBV7-9 and J usage is TRBJ1-1, with 8 nucleotides matching TRBD1. Trimming cost V 2 bases and J 3 bases; bases outside gene matches: 11. Per the germline V gene, CDR1 is SEHNR and CDR2 is FQNEAQ (reference sequence). The CDR3 has 17 amino acids. Full variable domain (missing parts from reference TRBV7-9 and TRBJ1-1): DTGVSQNPRHKITKRGQNVTFRCDPISEHNRLYWYRQTLGQGPEFLTYFQNEAQLEKSRLLSDRFSAERPKGSFSTLEIQRTEQGDSAMYLCASSLFFGRGPDTEAFFGQGTRLTVV.

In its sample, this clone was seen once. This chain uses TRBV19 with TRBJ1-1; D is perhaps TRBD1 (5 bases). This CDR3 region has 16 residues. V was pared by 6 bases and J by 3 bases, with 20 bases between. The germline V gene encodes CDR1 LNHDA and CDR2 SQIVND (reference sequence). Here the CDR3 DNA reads TGTGCCAGTAGATCCGACAGCGGGTACGGGTACACTGAAGCTTTCTTT. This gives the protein CASRSDSGYGYTEAFF. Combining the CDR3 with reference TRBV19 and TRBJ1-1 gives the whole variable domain DGGITQSPKYLFRKEGQNVTLSCEQNLNHDAMYWYRQDPGQGLRLIYYSQIVNDFQKGDIAEGYSVSREKKESFPLTVTSAQKNPTAFYLCASRSDSGYGYTEAFFGQGTRLTVV.

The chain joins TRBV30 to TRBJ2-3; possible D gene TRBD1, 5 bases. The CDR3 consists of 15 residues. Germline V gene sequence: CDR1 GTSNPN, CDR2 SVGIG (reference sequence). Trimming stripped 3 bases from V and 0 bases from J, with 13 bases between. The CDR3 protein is CAWSEGDRSTDTQYF. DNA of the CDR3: TGTGCCTGGAGCGAAGGCGACAGAAGCACAGATACGCAGTATTTT.

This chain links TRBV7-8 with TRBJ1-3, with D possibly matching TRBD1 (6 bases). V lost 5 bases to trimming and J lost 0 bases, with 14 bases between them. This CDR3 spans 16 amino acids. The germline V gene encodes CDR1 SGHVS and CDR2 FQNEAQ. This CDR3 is CASSLGDTGSGNTIYF. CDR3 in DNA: TGTGCCAGCAGCCTAGGGGACACCGGCTCTGGAAACACCATATATTTT.

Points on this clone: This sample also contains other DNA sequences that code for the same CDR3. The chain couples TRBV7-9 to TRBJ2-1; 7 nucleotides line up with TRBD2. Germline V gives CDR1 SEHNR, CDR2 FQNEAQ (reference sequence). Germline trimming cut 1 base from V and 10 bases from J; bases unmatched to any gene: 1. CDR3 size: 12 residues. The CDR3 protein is CASSLERGEQFF. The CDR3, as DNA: TGTGCCAGCAGCTTAGAGCGGGGCGAGCAGTTCTTC.

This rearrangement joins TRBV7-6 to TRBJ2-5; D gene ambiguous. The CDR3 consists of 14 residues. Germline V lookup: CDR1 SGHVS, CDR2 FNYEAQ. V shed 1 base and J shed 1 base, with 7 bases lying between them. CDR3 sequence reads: CASSLEPSQETQYF. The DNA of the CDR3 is TGTGCCAGCAGCTTAGAACCCAGCCAAGAGACCCAGTACTTC.

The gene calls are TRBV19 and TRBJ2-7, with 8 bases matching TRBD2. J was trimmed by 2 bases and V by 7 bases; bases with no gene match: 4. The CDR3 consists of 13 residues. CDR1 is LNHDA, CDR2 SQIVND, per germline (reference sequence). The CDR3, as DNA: TGTGCCAGTACCCATAGCGGGGCCTACGAGCAGTACTTC. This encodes CASTHSGAYEQYF.

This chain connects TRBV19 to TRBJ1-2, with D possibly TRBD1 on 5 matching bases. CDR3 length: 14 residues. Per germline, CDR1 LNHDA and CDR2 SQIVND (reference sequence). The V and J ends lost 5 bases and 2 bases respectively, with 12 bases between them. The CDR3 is CASSQDRQNYGYTF. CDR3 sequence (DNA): TGTGCCAGTAGTCAAGACAGACAGAACTATGGCTACACCTTC.

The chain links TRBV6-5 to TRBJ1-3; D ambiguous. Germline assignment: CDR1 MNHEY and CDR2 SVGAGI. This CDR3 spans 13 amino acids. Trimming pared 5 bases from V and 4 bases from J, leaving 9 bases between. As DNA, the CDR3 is TGTGCCAGCAGTCCACCCCAGGGAAACACCATATATTTT. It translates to CASSPPQGNTIYF.

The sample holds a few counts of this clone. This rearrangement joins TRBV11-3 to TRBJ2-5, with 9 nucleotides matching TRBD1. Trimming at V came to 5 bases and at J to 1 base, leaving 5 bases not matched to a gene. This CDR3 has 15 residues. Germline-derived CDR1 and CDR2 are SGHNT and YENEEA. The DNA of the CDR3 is TGTGCCAGCAGCCCGGGACAGGGCCCCCAAGAGACCCAGTACTTC. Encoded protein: CASSPGQGPQETQYF.

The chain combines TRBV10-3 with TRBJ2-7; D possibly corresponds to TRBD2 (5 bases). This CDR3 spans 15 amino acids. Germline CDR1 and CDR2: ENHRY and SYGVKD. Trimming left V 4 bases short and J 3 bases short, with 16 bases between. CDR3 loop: CAISGGEGRNYEQYF. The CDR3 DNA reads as TGTGCCATCAGTGGGGGAGAGGGCAGAAACTACGAGCAGTACTTC.